These T cell receptor beta chains were read from a single sample in a study of T cells after yellow fever vaccination. TCRdb passed the 5' RACE reads through MiXCR, listing each CDR3 protein once. Of tens of thousands of distinct CDR3 sequences listed, roughly 7.4% are singletons. The source was CD8+ T cells sorted from PBMCs, collected on the day of the first yellow fever vaccination. These receptors were obtained from a man younger than 35 who received the YFV17D yellow fever vaccine. The CDR3 runs from the conserved cysteine through the conserved F or W. The D gene is left open where the match is weak. Not every row has a clone size; where given, it reads once, few, many or a size class.

TGCGCCAGCAGCCAAGATCAAAGGTACCAGCCCCAGCATTTT | CASSQDQRYQPQHF | TRBJ1-5 | NA | TRBV4-1 | many
TGTGCCAACAGTTTAGAAAGGGCCCTCTTATCCTACAATGAGCAGTTCTTC | CANSLERALLSYNEQFF | TRBJ2-1 | NA | TRBV28 | once
TGCAGCGTTGTCTGGGCCCTTTTATCCTACAATGAGCAGTTCTTC | CSVVWALLSYNEQFF | TRBJ2-1 | NA | TRBV29-1 | NA
TGTGCCAGCAGCTTAATCGGGGGCTCTGGAAACACCATATATTTT | CASSLIGGSGNTIYF | TRBJ1-3 | NA | TRBV7-8 | few
TGTGCCAGCAGTCCAAGGACAGGACCAAATTCACCCCTCCACTTT | CASSPRTGPNSPLHF | TRBJ1-6 | TRBD1 | TRBV12-3/TRBV12-4 | few
TGTGCCAGCAGTTTTGTAGGGTGGGGCAATCAGCCCCAGCATTTT | CASSFVGWGNQPQHF | TRBJ1-5 | NA | TRBV12-3/TRBV12-4 | many
TGTGCCAGCAGCCCCCGGGGGGTTGAAGCTTTCTTT | CASSPRGVEAFF | TRBJ1-1 | NA | TRBV9 | many
TGTGCCAGCAGCTCGTGGACTAGCGGGGGGGCTGAGCAGTTCTTC | CASSSWTSGGAEQFF | TRBJ2-1 | TRBD2 | TRBV9 | few
TGTGCCAGCGGCGGGGAGTTTACTGAAGCTTTCTTT | CASGGEFTEAFF | TRBJ1-1 | NA | TRBV4-2 | many
TGTGCCAGCAGTGAAAGGACGGGTAGCACAGATACGCAGTATTTT | CASSERTGSTDTQYF | TRBJ2-3 | NA | TRBV6-1 | NA
TGTGCCAGCACAAAGGGGGGCGTCGAGACCCAGTACTTC | CASTKGGVETQYF | TRBJ2-5 | NA | TRBV12-3/TRBV12-4 | NA
TGTGCCAGCAGTTACACGGTCTCTGGGGCCAACGTCCTGACTTTC | CASSYTVSGANVLTF | TRBJ2-6 | NA | TRBV6-2/TRBV6-3 | many
TGTGCCAGCAGCCGCCGGTTGGGGCCAGGAGGCTATGGCTACACCTTC | CASSRRLGPGGYGYTF | TRBJ1-2 | NA | TRBV7-9 | NA
TGTGCCAGTAGCACCTGGTCGGGACAGGGCCCGGAGACCCAGTACTTC | CASSTWSGQGPETQYF | TRBJ2-5 | TRBD1 | TRBV19 | few
TGTGCCAGCAGCTTACAGGGCCCTGCCGGGGAGCTGTTTTTT | CASSLQGPAGELFF | TRBJ2-2 | NA | TRBV7-9 | few
TGTGCCAGCAGCCCGGGGGACAGCAGCTACGAGCAGTACTTC | CASSPGDSSYEQYF | TRBJ2-7 | NA | TRBV5-4 | many
TGTGCCAGCACCACTTCTCGGGGGGCTCAGGAGCAGTTCTTC | CASTTSRGAQEQFF | TRBJ2-1 | NA | TRBV7-6 | few
TGTGCCAGCAGTTTAGGGGGGGGCGATGAGGACACTGAAGCTTTCTTT | CASSLGGGDEDTEAFF | TRBJ1-1 | NA | TRBV27 | many
TGTGCCTCCCGGACAGGTAATAGGAATCAGCCCCAGCATTTT | CASRTGNRNQPQHF | TRBJ1-5 | TRBD1 | TRBV10-3 | NA
TGTGCCAGCAGCCCGGCTCTTGGGGGAAGGGGGGCCTATGGCTACACCTTC | CASSPALGGRGAYGYTF | TRBJ1-2 | NA | TRBV4-2 | few
TGTGCCAGCAGCGTAGGTCTGAGCTCCTACGAGCAGTACTTC | CASSVGLSSYEQYF | TRBJ2-7 | NA | TRBV9 | few
TGTGCCAGCAGCCAAGGACTTCGCCCCACAGATACGCAGTATTTT | CASSQGLRPTDTQYF | TRBJ2-3 | NA | TRBV3-1 | many
TGCGCCAGCAGCCAATCATGGACACAAGGCTCCTACGAGCAGTACTTC | CASSQSWTQGSYEQYF | TRBJ2-7 | NA | TRBV4-3 | NA
TGCGCCAGCAGCCCGTGGACTAGCGGGGATCAAGAGACCCAGTACTTC | CASSPWTSGDQETQYF | TRBJ2-5 | TRBD2 | TRBV5-1 | NA
TGCAGCGTGGGGCCGGGGGAGAACTATGGCTACACCTTC | CSVGPGENYGYTF | TRBJ1-2 | NA | TRBV29-1 | few
TGCAGCGTTGTACAGGGGGCTCGCGAGCAGTACTTC | CSVVQGAREQYF | TRBJ2-7 | TRBD1 | TRBV29-1 | many
TGTGCCAGCAGTGATCTCTCGGGGACACAGGTTTACGAGCAGTACTTC | CASSDLSGTQVYEQYF | TRBJ2-7 | NA | TRBV2 | few
TGTGCCAGCAGTCCGGATCAGCGACTTGACAGGGAAGAGACCCAGTACTTC | CASSPDQRLDREETQYF | TRBJ2-5 | TRBD1 | TRBV2 | NA
TGTGCCAGCAGCCAAGGCCTGACTAGCGGGGGGGCCCCATCCTACAATGAGCAGTTCTTC | CASSQGLTSGGAPSYNEQFF | TRBJ2-1 | TRBD2 | TRBV3-1 | many
TGTGCCAGCAGCTTATGGGGCTTAGACGGACGCAGACCCCTCCACTTT | CASSLWGLDGRRPLHF | TRBJ1-6 | NA | TRBV11-2 | NA
TGCGCCAGCAGCTCTAACGGGATGAGGTACGAGCAGTACTTC | CASSSNGMRYEQYF | TRBJ2-7 | NA | TRBV5-1 | NA
TGCGCCAGCAGCCAAGGCGAGATCACCGGGGAGCTGTTTTTT | CASSQGEITGELFF | TRBJ2-2 | NA | TRBV4-1 | many
TGTGCCTGGAGTTTACCGGGACAGGGGTCTGGGGAGCTGTTTTTT | CAWSLPGQGSGELFF | TRBJ2-2 | TRBD1 | TRBV30 | few
TGCGCCAGCAGCCAAGGGTTGGGGGAAAATCAGCCCCAGCATTTT | CASSQGLGENQPQHF | TRBJ1-5 | NA | TRBV4-1 | NA
TGTGCCAGCAGCGTAGACGGTGGTGGCAATCAGCCCCAGCATTTT | CASSVDGGGNQPQHF | TRBJ1-5 | NA | TRBV9 | NA
TGTGCCAGCAGCCCATACCCCGAGGACTATCGCTACACCTTC | CASSPYPEDYRYTF | TRBJ1-2 | NA | TRBV7-2 | few
TGTGCCATCGAAAGGGGAGGCACCGGGGAGCTGTTTTTT | CAIERGGTGELFF | TRBJ2-2 | NA | TRBV10-3 | many